What follows is one TCR beta chain and its context. No antigen is known for it. Approximately 40,000 genome equivalents of blood DNA were amplified for TRB. Germline CDR1 reads LNHDA; CDR2 reads SQIVND (reference sequence). The CDR3 covers 15 residues. This sample was included in a study of T cell clusters in autoimmune cytopenias. Across the study: A median of roughly 50,000 TRB reads per sample yielded a median around 2,500 distinct clonotypes.

TRB rearrangements were amplified by touch-down multiplex PCR with mixed TRB-A/B primers. Using the multiplex PCR reads, TCRdb records one entry per CDR3 protein without DNA. The sample shows roughly 6,600 distinct CDR3 sequences, and 4.5% to 5.5% sits with its ten largest clones. Study findings and constraints: Clustering suggested that physiological T cell clusters were missing in primary autoimmune cytopenia patients.

This sample also belongs to another study, concerning T cell repertoires in aging, cancer and after chemotherapy.

The sequencing sample was made of peripheral blood. V usage is TRBV19 and J usage is TRBJ2-7; TCRdb's D call of TRBD1 is untestable without DNA. This TCR derives from a human donor in good health. The CDR3 spells CASSIDPDRDYEQYF.